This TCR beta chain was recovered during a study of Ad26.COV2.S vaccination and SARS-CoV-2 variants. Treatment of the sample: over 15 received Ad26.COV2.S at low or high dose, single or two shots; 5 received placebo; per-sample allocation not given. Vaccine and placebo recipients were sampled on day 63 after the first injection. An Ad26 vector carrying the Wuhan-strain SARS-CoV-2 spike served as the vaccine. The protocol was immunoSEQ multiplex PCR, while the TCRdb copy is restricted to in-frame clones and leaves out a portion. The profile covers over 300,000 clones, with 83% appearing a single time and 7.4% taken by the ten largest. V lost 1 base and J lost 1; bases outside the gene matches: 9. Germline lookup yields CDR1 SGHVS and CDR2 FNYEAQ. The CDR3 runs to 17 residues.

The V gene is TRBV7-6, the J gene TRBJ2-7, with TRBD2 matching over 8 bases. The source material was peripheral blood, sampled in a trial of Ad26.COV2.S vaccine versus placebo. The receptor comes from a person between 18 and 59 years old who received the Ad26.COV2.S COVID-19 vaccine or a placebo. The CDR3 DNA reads TGTGCCAGCAGCTTAGAGTCCGGGACTAGTCTATCCTACGAGCAGTACTTC. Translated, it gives CASSLESGTSLSYEQYF.